The 32 T cell receptor beta chains given below trace back to one sample, sequenced in a study of early T cells in non-severe SARS-CoV-2 infection. TCRdb re-called the 5' RACE reads through MiXCR, storing one row per CDR3 protein. The data hold 80,000 or so distinct CDR3 sequences, with roughly 15% observed a single time. The sample comprised whole blood. Receptors were obtained from an adult who was a healthcare worker with PCR-confirmed SARS-CoV-2 infection or an uninfected control (not recorded which).

The chain combines TRBV5-1 with TRBJ2-3, with D possibly TRBD1 on 6 matching bases. V lost 0 bases, J lost 1 base, and 9 bases lay in between. From germline, CDR1 is SGHRS and CDR2 YFSETQ. CDR3 length equals 15 residues. The CDR3: CASSLGGRGTDTQYF. DNA of the CDR3: TGCGCCAGCAGCTTGGGGGGGCGCGGCACAGATACGCAGTATTTT.

The genes are TRBV11-2 and TRBJ2-3; D gene uncertain. There are 16 residues in the CDR3. Germline CDR1 SGHAT, CDR2 FQNNGV. Trimming removed 3 bases at V and 2 bases at J, with 15 bases between. The CDR3: CASSFWHTGLTDTQYF. CDR3 bases: TGTGCCAGCAGCTTTTGGCACACGGGTCTCACAGATACGCAGTATTTT.

This clonotype was seen ten or more times. This chain connects TRBV21-1 to TRBJ2-2; the table assigns TRBD1, which was not confirmed against the DNA. TRBV21-1 is listed as a pseudogene. This CDR3 region has 14 residues. CDR3 coding DNA: TGTGCCAGCAGCAACAACTGGGGCTCCGGGGAGCTGTTTTTT. Translating it yields CASSNNWGSGELFF.

A few counts support this clonotype. In DNA, the CDR3 is TGTGCCAGCAGCAAGGGGCAGTCGAACACCGGGGAGCTGTTTTTT. As protein: CASSKGQSNTGELFF. J is TRBJ2-2 and V is TRBV21-1; the D segment call TRBD1 is taken from the table without a DNA check. TRBV21-1 is marked as a pseudogene. This CDR3 comprises 15 residues.

In DNA form, the CDR3 reads TGCGCCAGCAGCTTGGGAGAATCGGGAAACACCATATATTTT. Translating it yields CASSLGESGNTIYF. This chain links TRBV5-1 with TRBJ1-3; no firm D call. Trimming removed 0 bases from V and 4 bases from J, with 8 bases in between. CDR1 SGHRS and CDR2 YFSETQ come from the germline V gene. The CDR3 has 14 amino acids. Combining the CDR3 with reference TRBV5-1 and TRBJ1-3 gives the whole variable domain KAGVTQTPRYLIKTRGQQVTLSCSPISGHRSVSWYQQTPGQGLQFLFEYFSETQRNKGNFPGRFSGRQFSNSRSEMNVSTLELGDSALYLCASSLGESGNTIYFGEGSWLTVV.

The chain combines TRBV7-2 with TRBJ2-7; 7 bases agree with TRBD2. The CDR3 contains 15 residues. Germline-derived CDR1 and CDR2 are SGHTA and FQGNSA. The J segment lost 2 bases and the V segment lost 0 bases, leaving 4 bases of the junction unmatched. The CDR3 coding sequence is TGTGCCAGCAGCTTAGCGCCGGGAGGTACCTACGAGCAGTACTTC. Amino acids: CASSLAPGGTYEQYF.

This clonotype has a handful of counts. The chain has TRBV6-4 and TRBJ2-3; 14 bases are shared with TRBD2. Trimming cost V 0 bases and J 4 bases; bases outside gene matches: 0. Germline CDR1 MRHNA, CDR2 SNTAGT. The CDR3 is 16 residues long. The CDR3 sequence: CASSDSTSGGADTQYF. The DNA for the CDR3 is TGTGCCAGCAGTGACTCGACTAGCGGGGGGGCAGATACGCAGTATTTT.

This clonotype was detected many times. The chain is built from TRBV4-3 and TRBJ2-1; 12 bases line up with TRBD1. Trimming cost V 0 bases and J 6 bases; bases outside gene matches: 3. The V gene's germline CDR1 is LGHNA and CDR2 YSLEER. The CDR3 extends over 16 amino acids. The CDR3: CASSQDRDRGLNEQFF. As DNA, the CDR3 is TGCGCCAGCAGCCAAGACCGGGACAGGGGGCTCAATGAGCAGTTCTTC.

This clonotype was recorded at least ten times. This chain connects TRBV4-2 to TRBJ2-5; possible D gene TRBD2, 6 bases. The CDR3 is 16 residues long. Germline CDR1 is LGHNA and CDR2 is YNFKEQ. Trimming removed 1 base from V and 2 bases from J, with 14 bases in between. The CDR3 DNA follows: TGTGCCAGCAGCCAAGGTATATCTGGGAGGCAAGAGACCCAGTACTTC. It is translated as CASSQGISGRQETQYF.

The chain is built from TRBV28 and TRBJ2-1; 10 nucleotides agree with TRBD2. The V segment lost 9 bases and the J segment 1 base; nucleotides outside the gene matches: 9. The CDR3 runs to 16 residues. Germline V lookup: CDR1 MDHEN, CDR2 SYDVKM. The CDR3 sequence: CASNRLAGVSYNEQFF. The CDR3 region has the DNA TGTGCCAGTAACAGGCTAGCGGGGGTTTCCTACAATGAGCAGTTCTTC.

This clonotype was found many times. CDR3 sequence: CASSLSRRGLAGQGTDTQYF. CDR3 in DNA: TGTGCCAGCAGCTTGAGTCGCCGGGGTCTAGCGGGGCAGGGCACAGATACGCAGTATTTT. The chain uses TRBV7-9 and TRBJ2-3, with 9 bases lining up with TRBD2. The germline gives CDR1 SEHNR, CDR2 FQNEAQ (reference sequence). Trimming took 3 bases from V and 1 from J; bases not matched to a gene: 17. The CDR3 is 20 residues long.

This clonotype came up a few times. The J gene is TRBJ2-3, the V gene TRBV6-2 or TRBV6-3; no clear D. The ends were cut back, 2 bases at V and 9 bases at J, with 12 bases in the middle. This CDR3 comprises 13 residues. Germline-derived CDR1 and CDR2 are MNHEY and SVGEGT. The CDR3 reads CASSYALVPTQYF. The CDR3 DNA follows: TGTGCCAGCAGTTACGCACTTGTACCAACGCAGTATTTT.

The chain recombines TRBV20-1 with TRBJ1-6; D is unresolved. Germline values: CDR1 DFQATT, CDR2 SNEGSKA (reference sequence). Trimming removed 3 bases from V and 10 bases from J, with 13 bases in between. This CDR3 is built from 13 residues. The CDR3 sequence is CSASIPDGSPLHF. CDR3 nucleotides: TGCAGTGCTAGTATCCCCGACGGCTCACCCCTCCACTTT.

This clonotype appeared a single time. The gene calls are TRBV10-3 and TRBJ1-1; 8 bases agree with TRBD1. J gave up 4 bases and V 4 bases, and 11 bases lay outside the gene matches. Per the germline V gene, CDR1 is ENHRY and CDR2 is SYGVKD. This CDR3 has 16 residues. The CDR3 loop reads CAISADRVDGSTEAFF. CDR3 bases: TGTGCCATCAGTGCGGACAGGGTCGATGGAAGCACTGAAGCTTTCTTT.

The chain carries TRBV29-1 and TRBJ2-7; D might be TRBD1 (6 bases). The V end lost 3 bases, the J end lost 6 bases, and 15 bases lay between the germline ends. Germline lookup yields CDR1 SQVTM and CDR2 ANQGSEA. This CDR3 has 13 amino acids. CDR3 sequence: CSVEGRGTGEQYF. CDR3 in DNA: TGCAGCGTTGAGGGCAGGGGAACGGGCGAGCAGTACTTC.

The genes are TRBV20-1 and TRBJ2-1; 8 bases map to TRBD2. Looked up from germline, CDR1 is DFQATT and CDR2 is SNEGSKA (reference sequence). This CDR3 region has 15 residues. Germline trimming cut 3 bases from V and 7 bases from J; bases unmatched to any gene: 11. This chain's CDR3 is CSASHSPGLGNEQFF. CDR3 coding DNA: TGCAGTGCTAGCCACTCACCGGGACTAGGGAATGAGCAGTTCTTC.

This clonotype has just a few counts. The V gene is TRBV6-6, the J gene TRBJ2-1, with a tentative D call TRBD1 (6 bases). CDR1 MNHNY and CDR2 SVGAGI come from the germline V gene (reference sequence). The CDR3 is made up of 14 amino acids. With 0 bases removed from V and 7 bases from J, the gap between germline ends came to 10 bases. CDR3 sequence reads: CASSYSDRANEQFF. CDR3 nucleotides: TGTGCCAGCAGTTACTCGGACAGAGCGAATGAGCAGTTCTTC.

The J gene is TRBJ1-1, the V gene TRBV28, with a weak D call TRBD1 (5 bases). Trimming took off 5 bases at V and 9 bases at J, with 16 bases between the two ends. The CDR3 length is 13 residues. CDR1 MDHEN and CDR2 SYDVKM come from the germline V gene. CDR3 nucleotides: TGTGCCAGCAGTCCGCCTTCGACAGAGAAAGCTTTCTTT. Translated, it gives CASSPPSTEKAFF.

This clonotype came up many times. The rearrangement uses TRBV9 and TRBJ2-7, with 9 bases fitting TRBD1. CDR1 is SGDLS and CDR2 is YYNGEE in the germline V gene. This CDR3 comprises 16 residues. V shed 3 bases, J shed 2 bases, and the junction held 9 bases outside the gene matches. The CDR3 loop is CASSAEAGQGPYEQYF. CDR3 DNA sequence: TGTGCCAGCAGCGCGGAAGCGGGACAGGGTCCCTACGAGCAGTACTTC.

This clonotype was seen a few times. This rearrangement joins TRBV28 to TRBJ2-7; either TRBD1 or TRBD2 may fit D (6 bases each). This CDR3 has 15 amino acids. Germline V CDR1 and CDR2: MDHEN, SYDVKM. The ends were cut back, 3 bases at V and 3 bases at J, with 15 bases in the middle. The CDR3 DNA reads as TGTGCCAGCAGTTTGATCGGGGGCTCGGGCTACGAGCAGTACTTC. It encodes CASSLIGGSGYEQYF.

V is TRBV10-1 and J is TRBJ1-4; D might be TRBD1 (5 bases). This CDR3 comprises 14 residues. Germline assignment: CDR1 WNHNN and CDR2 SYGVQD (reference sequence). V was shortened by 3 bases and J by 7 bases, with 12 bases between the two germline ends. In nucleotides, the CDR3 is TGCGCCAGCAGTGAACGCCAGGGAATTGAAAAACTGTTTTTT. Translated: CASSERQGIEKLFF.

The table lists this clonotype with a few counts. J is TRBJ1-6 and V is TRBV28; unclear D gene. The CDR3 covers 14 residues. V lost 2 bases, J lost 6 bases, and 8 bases lay in between. CDR1 MDHEN and CDR2 SYDVKM come from the germline V gene. This CDR3 is CASSLEISNSPLHF. The CDR3 DNA follows: TGTGCCAGCAGTTTAGAGATCAGTAATTCACCCCTCCACTTT.

This clonotype was observed a handful of times. V usage is TRBV11-2 and J usage is TRBJ1-6; D gene ambiguous. Germline CDR1 and CDR2: SGHAT and FQNNGV. This CDR3 has 15 residues. Trimming cost V 0 bases and J 4 bases, with 7 bases left between them. CDR3 protein: CASSLESTYNSPLHF. The CDR3 nucleotides are TGTGCCAGCAGCTTAGAATCCACGTATAATTCACCCCTCCACTTT.

In its sample, this clonotype was seen a few times. CDR3 region: CASSDFDREVGQGYTF. For the CDR3, the DNA is TGTGCCAGCAGTGATTTTGACAGGGAAGTCGGGCAAGGCTACACCTTC. This chain connects TRBV25-1 to TRBJ1-2, with 7 bases fitting TRBD1. Germline CDR1 reads MGHDK; CDR2 reads SYGVNS. J gave up 8 bases and V 3 bases, and 15 bases lay outside the gene matches. There are 16 residues in the CDR3.

This chain joins TRBV5-5 and TRBJ2-7; D unclear. Trimming removed 1 base at V and 2 bases at J, with 7 bases between. Germline CDR1 and CDR2: SGHKS and YYEKEE (reference sequence). This CDR3 region has 13 residues. The CDR3 bases are TGTGCCAGCAGCTTGCGGTTCCCCTACGAGCAGTACTTC. Protein product: CASSLRFPYEQYF.

This chain links TRBV7-3 with TRBJ1-2; 7 bases agree with TRBD1. The CDR3 totals 15 residues. V lost 7 bases to trimming and J lost 4 bases; unmatched junction nucleotides: 12. Germline assignment: CDR1 SGHTA and CDR2 FQGTGA. The CDR3 bases are TGTGCCAGCAATAATCGGGACAGACCACTCTATGGCTACACCTTC. This gives the protein CASNNRDRPLYGYTF.

This clonotype was counted ten times or more. The CDR3 sequence: CASSPQGQGAYTDTQYF. CDR3 DNA sequence: TGTGCCAGCAGCCCGCAAGGACAGGGGGCCTACACAGATACGCAGTATTTT. The rearrangement uses TRBV11-2 and TRBJ2-3; 11 bases are shared with TRBD1. With 5 bases clipped from V and 2 bases from J, the junction kept 9 bases outside the gene matches. The CDR3 runs to 17 residues. Germline loops: CDR1 SGHAT, CDR2 FQNNGV.

This clonotype has more than one count but fewer than ten. The chain has TRBV5-5 and TRBJ2-7; 9 bases line up with TRBD1. The CDR3 covers 15 residues. Per germline, CDR1 SGHKS and CDR2 YYEKEE (reference sequence). V was pared by 4 bases and J by 3 bases, with 8 bases of the junction left unmatched. As DNA, the CDR3 is TGTGCCAGCAGCCGGGGGACAGGGAGCCACTACGAGCAGTACTTC. Amino acids: CASSRGTGSHYEQYF.

The V call is TRBV29-1, the J call TRBJ1-2; D not resolved. This CDR3 contains 10 residues. Germline loops: CDR1 SQVTM, CDR2 ANQGSEA. V shed 5 bases and J shed 13 bases, with 14 bases lying between them. CDR3 nucleotide sequence: TGCAGCGTTCCCCATTTGAATCCCACCTTC. Its protein product is CSVPHLNPTF.

This clonotype was detected only a few times. The chain recombines TRBV5-1 with TRBJ1-1, with a tentative D call TRBD1 (6 bases). The germline V and J ends were trimmed by 4 bases and 4 bases, with 14 bases remaining between them. CDR3 size: 14 residues. Germline values: CDR1 SGHRS, CDR2 YFSETQ. CDR3 sequence reads: CASSLSPGATEAFF. CDR3 sequence (DNA): TGCGCCAGCAGCCTATCCCCGGGGGCCACTGAAGCTTTCTTT.

In its sample, this clonotype was seen many times. The CDR3 DNA is TGTGCCAGCAGCTTAAACACACCGAACACTGAAGCTTTCTTT. Translated: CASSLNTPNTEAFF. The chain combines TRBV11-3 with TRBJ1-1; D ambiguous. The ends were cut back, 2 bases at V and 1 base at J, with 8 bases in the middle. Germline assignment: CDR1 SGHNT and CDR2 YENEEA. The CDR3 totals 14 residues.

This clonotype was seen many times. The CDR3 DNA reads TGTGCCATCAGTGAACTGGCCGGAGGGGAAGCTTTCTTT. This translates into CAISELAGGEAFF. The chain couples TRBV10-3 to TRBJ1-1; D unresolved. The CDR3 spans 13 residues. V gave up 3 bases and J gave up 8 bases, with 13 bases separating them. Germline V CDR1 and CDR2: ENHRY, SYGVKD.